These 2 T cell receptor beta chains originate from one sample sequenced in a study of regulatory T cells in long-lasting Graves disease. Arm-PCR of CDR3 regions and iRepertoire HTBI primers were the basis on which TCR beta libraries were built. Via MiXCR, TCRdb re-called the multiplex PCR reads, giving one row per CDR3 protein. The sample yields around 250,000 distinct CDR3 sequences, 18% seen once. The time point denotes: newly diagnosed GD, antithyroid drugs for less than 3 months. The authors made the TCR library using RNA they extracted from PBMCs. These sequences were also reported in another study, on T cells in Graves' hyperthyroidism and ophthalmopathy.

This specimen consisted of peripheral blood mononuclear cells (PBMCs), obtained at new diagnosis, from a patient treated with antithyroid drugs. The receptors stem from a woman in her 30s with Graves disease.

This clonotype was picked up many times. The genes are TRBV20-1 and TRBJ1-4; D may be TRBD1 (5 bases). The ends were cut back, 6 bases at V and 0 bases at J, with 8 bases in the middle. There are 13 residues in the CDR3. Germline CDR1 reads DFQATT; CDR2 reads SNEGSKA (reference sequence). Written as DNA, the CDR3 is TGCAGTGCCGTACAGGCAACTAATGAAAAACTGTTTTTT. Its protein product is CSAVQATNEKLFF.

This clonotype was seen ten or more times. Written as DNA, the CDR3 is TGCAGTGCTAAGGAGGGGGGATTTACCTACGAGCAGTACTTC. Its protein is CSAKEGGFTYEQYF. V is TRBV20-1 and J is TRBJ2-7; tentatively, D is TRBD1 or TRBD2 (6 bases each). Germline V gene lookup returns CDR1 DFQATT and CDR2 SNEGSKA (reference sequence). The CDR3 sequence is 14 residues long. Trimming stripped 4 bases from V and 2 bases from J, with 15 bases between.